These 19 T cell receptor beta chains originate from one sample sequenced in a study of T-cell memory formation after mild COVID-19. TCRdb analysed the 5' RACE reads with MiXCR anew, one entry per CDR3 protein. The sample has fewer than 700,000 distinct CDR3 sequences; roughly 18% are singletons. Sequencing was done on a sample of PBMCs or a T cell subset sorted from them (not recorded which). Source of these receptors: an adult woman who had mild COVID-19 (a few samples of this study predate the infection). Cell type and time point are not known.

This chain connects TRBV30 to TRBJ2-2, with D uncertain. The V end lost 0 bases, the J end lost 3 bases, and 8 bases lay between the germline ends. The CDR3 is made up of 14 amino acids. Germline loops: CDR1 GTSNPN, CDR2 SVGIG (reference sequence). Here the CDR3 reads CAWSVFKYTGELFF. DNA for the CDR3: TGTGCCTGGAGTGTATTCAAGTACACCGGGGAGCTGTTTTTT.

This clonotype was counted many times. The rearrangement links TRBV12-3 or TRBV12-4 to TRBJ1-3; D is unresolved. The CDR3 totals 15 residues. Trimming pared 2 bases from V and 0 bases from J, leaving 8 bases between. The CDR3 nucleotides are TGTGCCAGCAGTTTACGGGCGAGCTCTGGAAACACCATATATTTT. It yields the protein CASSLRASSGNTIYF.

V usage is TRBV19 and J usage is TRBJ1-4, with D perhaps TRBD1 (6 bases). Trimming took 7 bases from V and 7 from J, leaving 16 bases between them. CDR3 length equals 14 residues. Germline-derived CDR1 and CDR2 are LNHDA and SQIVND (reference sequence). The CDR3 DNA sequence: TGTGCCAGTAATTTGCAGGGGCGAGGTGAAAAACTGTTTTTT. Its protein is CASNLQGRGEKLFF.

This clonotype was counted a few times. The genes are TRBV4-1 and TRBJ2-2; TRBD2 matches at 8 bases. Germline assignment: CDR1 MGHRA and CDR2 YSYEKL. The trim removed 1 base at V and 5 bases at J, leaving 9 bases unmatched. The CDR3 is 17 residues long. CDR3 in amino acids: CASSQGHRGGRTGELFF. The CDR3, as DNA: TGCGCCAGCAGCCAAGGTCACCGGGGGGGGCGAACCGGGGAGCTGTTTTTT.

This clonotype was counted only a few times. V gene TRBV12-3 or TRBV12-4 combines with J gene TRBJ1-1; D is perhaps TRBD1 (6 bases). V lost 7 bases and J 2 bases, leaving 20 bases between the germline ends. The CDR3 consists of 16 residues. The CDR3 protein is CASIYGDRFFNTEAFF. As DNA, the CDR3 is TGTGCCAGCATTTACGGCGACAGGTTCTTTAACACTGAAGCTTTCTTT.

This rearrangement joins TRBV13 to TRBJ2-2; TRBD2 aligns across 7 bases. The germline CDR1 and CDR2 sequences are PRHDT and FYEKMQ (reference sequence). The length of the CDR3 is 13 residues. V was clipped by 5 bases and J by 7 bases; unmatched bases: 4. CDR3 protein: CASSREENGELFF. The CDR3 DNA reads as TGTGCCAGCAGCCGGGAGGAGAACGGGGAGCTGTTTTTT.

The CDR3 sequence is CASSLAPPGRNTGELFF. CDR3 nucleotides: TGTGCCAGCAGCTTAGCGCCCCCGGGACGGAACACCGGGGAGCTGTTTTTT. The V gene is TRBV7-2, the J gene TRBJ2-2; D is possibly TRBD1 or TRBD2 (5 bases each). The CDR3 is made up of 17 amino acids. V lost 0 bases and J lost 1, with 12 bases in between. CDR1 and CDR2 (germline): SGHTA, FQGNSA.

This clonotype was detected ten times or more. The gene calls are TRBV4-1 and TRBJ2-1, with 7 nucleotides matching TRBD1. Germline V lookup: CDR1 MGHRA, CDR2 YSYEKL. This CDR3 comprises 18 residues. After removal of 0 bases from V and 0 bases from J, the junction contained 8 bases not matched to a gene. CDR3 nucleotide sequence: TGCGCCAGCAGCCAAGAGCCAGGACAGGCAACCTCCTACAATGAGCAGTTCTTC. This sequence encodes CASSQEPGQATSYNEQFF.

This clonotype has only a few counts. The J gene is TRBJ2-1, the V gene TRBV7-3, with 11 nucleotides matching TRBD2. Trimming cost V 5 bases and J 7 bases; bases outside gene matches: 10. The CDR3 sequence is 16 residues long. Germline V gives CDR1 SGHTA, CDR2 FQGTGA. DNA for the CDR3: TGTGCCAGCAGCGAAGGGGCTAGCGGGGGGTATAATGAGCAGTTCTTC. Its translation is CASSEGASGGYNEQFF.

The chain combines TRBV11-3 with TRBJ1-1; D gene uncertain. Trimming left V 1 base short and J 3 bases short, with 18 bases between. There are 17 residues in the CDR3. Germline V CDR1 and CDR2: SGHNT, YENEEA. The CDR3 protein is CASSLGRFTTDYTEAFF. The CDR3 DNA sequence: TGTGCCAGCAGCTTAGGGAGATTTACTACAGATTACACTGAAGCTTTCTTT. Full variable domain (rest looked up from reference TRBV11-3 and TRBJ1-1): EAGVVQSPRYKIIEKKQPVAFWCNPISGHNTLYWYLQNLGQGPELLIRYENEEAVDDSQLPKDRFSAERLKGVDSTLKIQPAELGDSAVYLCASSLGRFTTDYTEAFFGQGTRLTVV.

The genes are TRBV4-2 and TRBJ1-4, with a weak D call TRBD1 (5 bases). The ends were cut back, 0 bases at V and 4 bases at J, with 12 bases in the middle. The CDR3 has 16 residues. Germline CDR1 reads LGHNA; CDR2 reads YNFKEQ. The CDR3 loop is CASSQDPGRGNEKLFF. The CDR3 nucleotides are TGTGCCAGCAGCCAAGACCCCGGGAGGGGTAATGAAAAACTGTTTTTT.

This rearrangement joins TRBV14 to TRBJ2-2; weak D call: TRBD2 (6 bases). CDR3 length equals 17 residues. Germline loops: CDR1 SGHDN, CDR2 FVKESK. Trimming pared 1 base from V and 3 bases from J, leaving 15 bases between. CDR3 in DNA: TGTGCCAGCAGCCAAGGGAGGCTAGCGTTCCACACCGGGGAGCTGTTTTTT. Translated, it gives CASSQGRLAFHTGELFF.

The V call is TRBV6-5, the J call TRBJ1-2; TRBD1 matches 8 bases. The V gene end was trimmed by 0 bases and the J gene end by 8 bases; junction bases not matched to a gene: 8. The germline CDR1 and CDR2 sequences are MNHEY and SVGAGI. The CDR3 contains 15 residues. CDR3 bases: TGTGCCAGCAGTTACTCGATAGAGCAGGGGGCGGGCTACACCTTC. Its protein is CASSYSIEQGAGYTF.

The chain carries TRBV20-1 and TRBJ2-2; D is unclear. Between the trimmed V and J ends, which lost 6 bases and 5 bases, there was a span of 7 bases. Germline V gene data show CDR1 as DFQATT and CDR2 as SNEGSKA (reference sequence). The CDR3 loop spans 11 amino acids. CDR3 nucleotide sequence: TGCAGTGCGAAAGAGACCGGGGAGCTGTTTTTT. This gives the protein CSAKETGELFF.

This clonotype showed up just a few times. The rearrangement links TRBV6-5 to TRBJ2-2; D not certain. In germline, CDR1 is MNHEY, CDR2 SVGAGI. The V end was cut by 4 bases, the J end by 2 bases, with 17 bases between. This CDR3 region has 17 residues. The CDR3 region is CASSWFLIQSNTGELFF. For the CDR3, the DNA is TGTGCCAGCAGTTGGTTTCTGATACAGTCAAACACCGGGGAGCTGTTTTTT.

The chain is built from TRBV27 and TRBJ1-5, with D possibly being TRBD1 (5 bases). There are 14 residues in the CDR3. Germline loops: CDR1 MNHEY, CDR2 SMNVEV (reference sequence). V was cut by 6 bases and J by 2 bases, with 11 bases left in between. The chain's CDR3 is CASRRDGGNQPQHF. CDR3 nucleotide sequence: TGTGCCAGCAGACGGGACGGTGGCAATCAGCCCCAGCATTTT.

This clonotype was recorded a few times. The rearrangement links TRBV5-4 to TRBJ2-2, with 15 bases aligning to TRBD2. Germline CDR1 and CDR2: SGHNT and YYREEE (reference sequence). V dropped 3 bases and J dropped 7; count of bases not matched to a gene: 7. The CDR3 consists of 17 residues. The DNA of the CDR3 is TGTGCCAGCAGCTCCGGGACTAGCGGGGGGTTTATCGGGGAGCTGTTTTTT. Amino acid sequence: CASSSGTSGGFIGELFF.

V usage is TRBV20-1 and J usage is TRBJ2-7; D tentatively reads TRBD1 or TRBD2 (6 bases each). Germline V CDR1 and CDR2: DFQATT, SNEGSKA (reference sequence). This CDR3 has 16 residues. The V gene lost 0 bases and the J gene lost 2 bases, with 17 bases spanning the gap. The chain's CDR3 is CSARDPGARNPYEQYF. For the CDR3, the DNA is TGCAGTGCTAGAGATCCGGGGGCCCGTAATCCCTACGAGCAGTACTTC.

This clonotype has only a few counts. J is TRBJ1-4 and V is TRBV13, with TRBD1 as a possible D gene (5 bases). This CDR3 is built from 14 residues. Trimming removed 7 bases at V and 0 bases at J, with 9 bases between. CDR1 is PRHDT, CDR2 FYEKMQ, per germline (reference sequence). The CDR3 spells CASKWGSTNEKLFF. The CDR3 nucleotides read TGTGCCAGCAAATGGGGGTCAACTAATGAAAAACTGTTTTTT.